This T cell receptor (beta chain) appears in the sequencing data of a study of blood T cell repertoires in COVID-19. Study information: COVID-19 samples collected from the United States, Italy and Spain covered acute and convalescent phases. PBMCs, B-cell-depleted T cells, or T cells provided the cDNA or gDNA that made up the material.

Enrolment of Seattle patients took place during active infection, and they were followed longitudinally. Germline CDR1 and CDR2: SQVTM and ANQGSEA. The ends lost 6 bases at V and 4 bases at J; junction bases unmatched: 3. CDR3 size: 13 residues. Generated by immunoSEQ multiplex PCR, the TCRdb table keeps only in-frame clones and is missing some. The data show about 150,000 clones, 70% to 90% seen once. The specimen sequenced was peripheral blood. The receptor was derived from a man aged 55 to 70 with COVID-19, enrolled during active disease. V gene TRBV29-1 combines with J gene TRBJ2-1; TRBD1 aligns across 10 bases. The CDR3 DNA is TGCAGCGTCGGACAGGGGGGATACAATGAGCAGTTCTTC. Amino acids: CSVGQGGYNEQFF.